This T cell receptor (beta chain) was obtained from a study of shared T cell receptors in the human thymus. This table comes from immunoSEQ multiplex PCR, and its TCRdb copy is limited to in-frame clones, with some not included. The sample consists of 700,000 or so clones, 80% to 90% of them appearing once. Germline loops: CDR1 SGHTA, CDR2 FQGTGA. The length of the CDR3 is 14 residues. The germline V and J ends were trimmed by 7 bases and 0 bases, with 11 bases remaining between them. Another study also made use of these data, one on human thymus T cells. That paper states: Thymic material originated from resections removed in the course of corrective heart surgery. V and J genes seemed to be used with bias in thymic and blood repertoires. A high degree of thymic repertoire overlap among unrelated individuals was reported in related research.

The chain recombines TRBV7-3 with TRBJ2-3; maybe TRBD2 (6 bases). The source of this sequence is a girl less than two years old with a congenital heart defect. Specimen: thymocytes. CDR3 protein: CASMGGASTDTQYF. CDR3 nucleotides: TGTGCCAGCATGGGCGGGGCTAGCACAGATACGCAGTATTTT.